These T cell receptor beta chains were read from a single sample in a study of cytomegalovirus exposure and HLA in healthy donors. The assay was immunoSEQ multiplex PCR, and TCRdb's table has in-frame clones only and misses some. The table lists about 90,000 clones, roughly three quarters of them singletons, with approximately 2.8% in the top ten. The sequenced sample was PBMCs. The source of these receptors is a man aged 30 to 39 in good health and CMV-seronegative. CDR3s include the opening cysteine and the closing phenylalanine or tryptophan. A D gene is named only where the DNA matches it firmly. Rows give clone size only sometimes, using once, few, many, or a class for an expanded clone.

size	J	V	D	CDR3	DNA
NA	TRBJ1-5	TRBV25-1	NA	CASSHGGWQPQHF	TGTGCCAGCAGTCACGGGGGGTGGCAGCCCCAGCATTTT
NA	TRBJ1-5	TRBV27	TRBD1	CASSEGTDYNQPQHF	TGTGCCAGCAGCGAGGGGACAGATTACAATCAGCCCCAGCATTTT
NA	TRBJ1-2	TRBV4-3	TRBD1	CASSGDRANYGYTF	TGCGCCAGCAGCGGGGACAGGGCTAACTATGGCTACACCTTC
NA	TRBJ2-1	TRBV30	NA	CAWSFGGNEQFF	TGTGCCTGGAGTTTCGGGGGCAATGAGCAGTTCTTC
few	TRBJ1-1	TRBV18	NA	CASSDQGEAFF	TGTGCCAGCTCAGACCAGGGGGAAGCTTTCTTT
NA	TRBJ1-6	TRBV6-6	TRBD1	CASTYGTVRNSPLHF	TGTGCCAGCACCTACGGGACAGTAAGAAATTCACCCCTCCACTTT
NA	TRBJ2-5	TRBV5-1	NA	CASSRGGSGEETQYF	TGCGCCAGCAGCAGGGGGGGTAGCGGTGAAGAGACCCAGTACTTC
NA	TRBJ2-7	TRBV6-5	TRBD1	CASIGTGGSYEQYF	TGTGCCAGCATAGGGACAGGGGGCTCATACGAGCAGTACTTC
NA	TRBJ1-2	TRBV5-6	TRBD1	CASSVGQGVYGYTF	TGTGCCAGCAGCGTGGGACAGGGAGTCTATGGCTACACCTTC
once	TRBJ1-1	TRBV5-4	NA	CASSLGGGNTEAFF	TGTGCCAGCAGCTTAGGGGGTGGGAACACTGAAGCTTTCTTT
NA	TRBJ2-1	TRBV2	TRBD2	CASSGSGGAVWGFF	TGTGCCAGCAGTGGAAGCGGGGGGGCGGTGTGGGGGTTCTTC
NA	TRBJ1-1	TRBV11-3	NA	CASSRQVSGSAFF	TGTGCCAGCAGCCGACAGGTATCGGGGAGCGCTTTCTTT
once	TRBJ1-1	TRBV5-8	NA	CASSLGGGRTGAFF	TGTGCCAGCAGCTTGGGAGGGGGTCGGACCGGAGCTTTCTTT
NA	TRBJ2-5	TRBV2	TRBD1	CASRDLGTGGETQYF	TGTGCCAGCAGGGACCTCGGGACAGGAGGAGAGACCCAGTACTTC
NA	TRBJ1-4	TRBV7-9	TRBD1	CASSLARGQGREKLFF	TGTGCCAGCAGCCTAGCGAGAGGACAGGGTCGTGAAAAACTGTTTTTT
NA	TRBJ2-6	TRBV2	NA	CATLLANVLTF	TGTGCCACTCTTCTGGCCAACGTCCTGACTTTC
NA	TRBJ1-4	TRBV14	NA	CASSQQGRGANEKLFF	TGTGCCAGCAGCCAACAGGGTAGAGGAGCTAATGAAAAACTGTTTTTT
NA	TRBJ1-5	TRBV7-2	TRBD1	CASNPGQGLINQPQHF	TGTGCCAGCAACCCGGGACAGGGACTTATCAATCAGCCCCAGCATTTT
NA	TRBJ1-3	TRBV2	NA	CASTRTENTIYF	TGTGCCAGCACCAGGACAGAGAACACCATATATTTT
NA	TRBJ2-7	TRBV11-3	TRBD2	CASSILGLAVSYEQYF	TGTGCCAGCAGCATCCTCGGACTAGCGGTCTCCTACGAGCAGTACTTC
NA	TRBJ2-3	TRBV2	TRBD1	CASSWTGAGDTQYF	TGTGCCAGCAGTTGGACAGGGGCAGGAGATACGCAGTATTTT
NA	TRBJ2-7	TRBV25-1	NA	CASSTRLEQYF	TGTGCCAGCAGTACCCGACTTGAGCAGTACTTC
NA	TRBJ2-1	TRBV28	NA	CASRSAGVHNEQFF	TGTGCCAGCAGATCCGCCGGGGTCCACAATGAGCAGTTCTTC
NA	TRBJ2-6	TRBV7-8	TRBD1	CASSPGGDRGSGANVLTF	TGTGCCAGCAGCCCTGGTGGGGACAGGGGTTCTGGGGCCAACGTCCTGACTTTC
NA	TRBJ1-1	TRBV29-1	NA	CSVEGLMNTEAFF	TGCAGCGTTGAAGGGCTCATGAACACTGAAGCTTTCTTT
once	TRBJ2-5	TRBV2	NA	CASSSAAETQYF	TGTGCCAGCAGTAGTGCTGCGGAGACCCAGTACTTC
NA	TRBJ1-2	TRBV5-4	NA	CASSNRTDKGYTF	TGTGCCAGCAGCAATCGGACAGATAAAGGCTACACCTTC
once	TRBJ2-5	TRBV19	TRBD1	CASSSLGQGGETQYF	TGTGCCAGTAGTAGCTTGGGACAGGGTGGGGAGACCCAGTACTTC
once	TRBJ1-1	TRBV5-6	TRBD1	CASSHDRVASVAFF	TGTGCCAGCAGCCACGACAGGGTAGCCTCGGTAGCTTTCTTT
NA	TRBJ1-2	TRBV25-1	NA	CASSDNGAVYGYTF	TGTGCCAGCAGTGACAATGGGGCCGTCTATGGCTACACCTTC
NA	TRBJ2-2	TRBV15	NA	CATSRGGPGVSGELFF	TGTGCCACCAGCAGAGGGGGGCCAGGGGTTTCCGGGGAGCTGTTTTTT
NA	TRBJ2-1	TRBV7-6	TRBD2	CASSLGLAGNIAGNEQFF	TGTGCCAGCAGCTTAGGACTAGCGGGGAATATTGCCGGGAATGAGCAGTTCTTC
NA	TRBJ1-5	TRBV15	NA	CATSKPQSNQPQHF	TGTGCCACCAGCAAGCCACAGAGCAATCAGCCCCAGCATTTT
once	TRBJ2-7	TRBV4-1	NA	CASSQGFQIAQYEQYF	TGCGCCAGCAGCCAAGGTTTTCAGATCGCTCAATACGAGCAGTACTTC
NA	TRBJ2-7	TRBV2	TRBD2	CASSVELAGVEQYF	TGTGCCAGCAGCGTCGAACTAGCGGGGGTCGAGCAGTACTTC
NA	TRBJ2-3	TRBV6-1	TRBD2	CASSPSGGTDTQYF	TGTGCCAGCAGTCCTAGCGGAGGCACAGATACGCAGTATTTT
NA	TRBJ2-2	TRBV7-2	TRBD1	CASSHRTGARFANTGELFF	TGTGCCAGCAGCCATAGGACAGGGGCCAGGTTCGCGAACACCGGGGAGCTGTTTTTT
NA	TRBJ2-3	TRBV9	TRBD2	CASSVGSGGSDTQYF	TGTGCCAGCAGCGTAGGCAGCGGGGGGTCAGATACGCAGTATTTT
NA	TRBJ1-2	TRBV27	TRBD1	CASSLAGGAGYTF	TGTGCCAGCAGTTTGGCAGGGGGCGCAGGCTACACCTTC
NA	TRBJ2-1	TRBV5-1	TRBD2	CASSLAVAGSYNEQFF	TGCGCCAGCAGCTTGGCGGTAGCGGGTTCCTACAATGAGCAGTTCTTC
once	TRBJ1-1	TRBV5-5	NA	CASSFPGSEAFF	TGTGCCAGCAGCTTTCCCGGGTCTGAAGCTTTCTTT
NA	TRBJ1-5	TRBV27	NA	CASRQINQPQHF	TGTGCCAGCAGGCAGATAAATCAGCCCCAGCATTTT
NA	TRBJ1-1	TRBV6-1	NA	CASSEGGTSTEAFF	TGTGCCAGCAGTGAAGGGGGGACTAGCACTGAAGCTTTCTTT
NA	TRBJ2-7	TRBV14	NA	CASSQERAGAVPTSYEQYF	TGTGCCAGCAGCCAAGAAAGGGCAGGGGCTGTTCCCACCTCCTACGAGCAGTACTTC
NA	TRBJ2-5	TRBV7-9	NA	CASSRGQQETQYF	TGTGCCAGCAGCCGAGGACAGCAAGAGACCCAGTACTTC
once	TRBJ2-5	TRBV5-4	TRBD1	CASMRPGQGDSGQYF	TGTGCCAGCATGAGACCGGGACAGGGAGACTCTGGGCAGTACTTC
NA	TRBJ1-1	TRBV9	TRBD1	CASSRTGLNTEAFF	TGTGCCAGCAGCCGGACAGGGCTGAACACTGAAGCTTTCTTT